What follows are 26 T cell receptor beta chains derived from one specimen sequenced in a study of shared clonotypes between healthy human individuals. This table comes from immunoSEQ multiplex PCR, and its TCRdb copy is limited to in-frame clones, with some not included. In the table there are about 1.1 million clones, 78% of which are singletons. The sequenced sample was memory CD4+ T cells from PBMCs. Subset: CD45RA-negative fraction. The origin of the receptors is a man younger than 35 in good health. Some clones in this sample may be carry-over from other donors' samples.

Details on this clone: The sample carries other DNA sequences with the same CDR3. The rearrangement joins TRBV5-1 to TRBJ2-3; D is uncertain. Trimming cost V 5 bases and J 1 base, with 8 bases left between them. CDR3 length: 13 residues. Germline V gene data show CDR1 as SGHRS and CDR2 as YFSETQ. The CDR3 here is CASRREGTDTQYF. DNA for the CDR3: TGCGCCAGCAGAAGAGAGGGCACAGATACGCAGTATTTT.

This clone has just a few counts. The same CDR3 can be traced to other DNA sequences in this sample. The genes are TRBV6-5 and TRBJ2-7; the match to TRBD1 covers 8 bases. The V gene end was trimmed by 6 bases and the J gene end by 0 bases; junction bases not matched to a gene: 7. Germline CDR1 reads MNHEY; CDR2 reads SVGAGI. The CDR3 is 15 residues long. The CDR3 DNA reads TGTGCCAGCAGGCACCGGGACAGGTTCTCCTACGAGCAGTACTTC. It specifies CASRHRDRFSYEQYF.

This chain connects TRBV10-3 to TRBJ2-7; TRBD1 aligns across 8 bases. With 6 bases clipped from V and 4 bases from J, the junction kept 8 bases outside the gene matches. The germline CDR1 and CDR2 sequences are ENHRY and SYGVKD. CDR3 length: 14 residues. Here the CDR3 reads CAIRDRAFSYEQYF. CDR3 DNA: TGTGCCATCAGGGACAGGGCCTTTAGTTACGAGCAGTACTTC.

The V gene is TRBV28, the J gene TRBJ1-1; no firm D call. CDR1 MDHEN and CDR2 SYDVKM come from the germline V gene. V was shortened by 2 bases and J by 1 base, with 17 bases between the two germline ends. The CDR3 length is 17 residues. CDR3 nucleotides: TGTGCCAGCAGTTTAAGGGTCACCGCGGCCAAGAACACTGAAGCTTTCTTT. Amino acid sequence: CASSLRVTAAKNTEAFF.

The chain joins TRBV7-2 to TRBJ2-3, with 7 positions matching TRBD2. Germline V gene lookup returns CDR1 SGHTA and CDR2 FQGNSA. The V gene end was trimmed by 7 bases and the J gene end by 8 bases; junction bases not matched to a gene: 6. The CDR3 is 12 residues long. For the CDR3, the DNA is TGTGCCAGCACCGTGGGGGGGGGTACGCAGTATTTT. Its translation is CASTVGGGTQYF. Full variable domain (rest looked up from reference TRBV7-2 and TRBJ2-3): GAGVSQSPSNKVTEKGKDVELRCDPISGHTALYWYRQSLGQGLEFLIYFQGNSAPDKSGLPSDRFSAERTGGSVSTLTIQRTQQEDSAVYLCASTVGGGTQYFGPGTRLTVL.

This rearrangement joins TRBV29-1 to TRBJ1-2; D gene ambiguous. CDR1 is SQVTM and CDR2 is ANQGSEA in the germline V gene. The CDR3 totals 13 residues. V was trimmed by 6 bases and J by 6 bases, leaving 17 bases between them. CDR3 residues: CSVAPIGHNGYTF. Written as DNA, the CDR3 is TGCAGCGTAGCCCCTATAGGCCATAATGGCTACACCTTC. The variable domain in full, completed from reference TRBV29-1 and TRBJ1-2, reads SAVISQKPSRDICQRGTSLTIQCQVDSQVTMMFWYRQQPGQSLTLIATANQGSEATYESGFVIDKFPISRPNLTFSTLTVSNMSPEDSSIYLCSVAPIGHNGYTFGSGTRLTVV.

This chain joins TRBV28 and TRBJ1-3; D gene uncertain. Trimming left V 8 bases short and J 0 bases short, with 20 bases between. This CDR3 is 17 amino acids long. The germline gives CDR1 MDHEN, CDR2 SYDVKM. The CDR3 region has the DNA TGTGCCAGCGCCACCAGGCAAGGGCTGAGCTCTGGAAACACCATATATTTT. Translated, it gives CASATRQGLSSGNTIYF.

This clone was seen a few times. This sequence joins TRBV28 and TRBJ2-7, with D maybe TRBD2 (6 bases). The V and J ends lost 4 bases and 6 bases respectively, with 13 bases between them. Germline V lookup: CDR1 MDHEN, CDR2 SYDVKM. The CDR3 sequence is 13 residues long. Written as DNA, the CDR3 is TGTGCCAGCAGTTCGACGGGGGTGGGCGAGCAGTACTTC. It yields the protein CASSSTGVGEQYF.

V gene TRBV28 combines with J gene TRBJ2-7; TRBD1 might be the D (6 bases). The V gene lost 5 bases and the J gene lost 2 bases, with 13 bases spanning the gap. Per the germline V gene, CDR1 is MDHEN and CDR2 is SYDVKM. The CDR3 consists of 14 residues. The CDR3 spells CASSLQGPTYEQYF. CDR3 in DNA: TGTGCCAGCAGTCTACAGGGTCCTACCTACGAGCAGTACTTC.

This sequence joins TRBV5-1 and TRBJ2-7, with 7 nucleotides matching TRBD1. J gave up 3 bases and V 1 base, and 4 bases lay outside the gene matches. Germline lookup yields CDR1 SGHRS and CDR2 YFSETQ. CDR3 length equals 14 residues. The CDR3 nucleotides read TGCGCCAGCAGCTTGCGGACAGGCGACTACGAGCAGTACTTC. It encodes CASSLRTGDYEQYF.

The rearrangement links TRBV29-1 to TRBJ1-2; D is unclear. Germline loops: CDR1 SQVTM, CDR2 ANQGSEA. The length of the CDR3 is 9 residues. The V end was cut by 8 bases, the J end by 5 bases, with 6 bases between. CDR3: CSPEYGYTF. Written as DNA, the CDR3 is TGCAGCCCCGAGTATGGCTACACCTTC.

On this clone itself: Other DNA sequences from this sample encode an identical CDR3 as well. The chain combines TRBV5-1 with TRBJ2-5, with 9 bases that match TRBD1. CDR1 is SGHRS and CDR2 is YFSETQ in the germline V gene. This CDR3 has 14 residues. The V segment lost 2 bases and the J segment 5 bases; nucleotides outside the gene matches: 4. CDR3 DNA: TGCGCCAGCAGCTTATGGGGGACAGGGGAGACCCAGTACTTC. Translation: CASSLWGTGETQYF.

This chain links TRBV4-1 with TRBJ1-6, with 9 bases fitting TRBD1. Germline-derived CDR1 and CDR2 are MGHRA and YSYEKL. V gave up 2 bases and J gave up 9 bases; unmatched junction bases: 8. CDR3 length: 16 residues. CDR3 sequence: CASSQNPGQGASPLHF. The CDR3 nucleotides read TGCGCCAGCAGCCAAAATCCGGGACAGGGCGCTTCACCCCTCCACTTT.

This chain joins TRBV6-6 and TRBJ2-5; possible D gene TRBD2, 6 bases. The CDR3 runs 16 residues. CDR1 and CDR2 (germline): MNHNY, SVGAGI (reference sequence). Between the trimmed V and J ends, which lost 0 bases and 4 bases, there was a span of 15 bases. The CDR3 DNA sequence: TGTGCCAGCAGTTACTCCGGAGGGCGCCAGGGAGAGACCCAGTACTTC. This translates into CASSYSGGRQGETQYF.

CDR3 coding DNA: TGTGCCAGCAGCCCGGGCGGGAGGACTGGCGAGCAGTACTTC. Its translation: CASSPGGRTGEQYF. This sequence joins TRBV4-2 and TRBJ2-7; 8 bases line up with TRBD2. J was trimmed by 6 bases and V by 4 bases; bases with no gene match: 8. Per the germline V gene, CDR1 is LGHNA and CDR2 is YNFKEQ. The CDR3 extends over 14 amino acids.

This sequence joins TRBV10-3 and TRBJ2-6; tentatively, D is TRBD1 (6 bases). Germline CDR1 ENHRY, CDR2 SYGVKD. CDR3 length: 21 residues. V was clipped by 0 bases and J by 0 bases, with 21 bases between them. The CDR3 reads CAISESSIQTGYYSGANVLTF. Here the CDR3 DNA reads TGTGCCATCAGTGAGTCCAGTATCCAAACAGGGTATTACTCTGGGGCCAACGTCCTGACTTTC.

The chain combines TRBV19 with TRBJ1-2, with 9 bases aligning to TRBD1. The CDR3 loop spans 14 amino acids. CDR1 is LNHDA, CDR2 SQIVND, per germline (reference sequence). Trimming cost V 5 bases and J 5 bases; bases outside gene matches: 6. The CDR3 protein is CASSVDRGRYGYTF. CDR3 DNA sequence: TGTGCCAGTAGTGTCGACAGGGGGAGGTATGGCTACACCTTC. The entire variable domain, with the rest obtained from reference TRBV19 and TRBJ1-2, is as follows: DGGITQSPKYLFRKEGQNVTLSCEQNLNHDAMYWYRQDPGQGLRLIYYSQIVNDFQKGDIAEGYSVSREKKESFPLTVTSAQKNPTAFYLCASSVDRGRYGYTFGSGTRLTVV.

The V and J genes are TRBV1 and TRBJ2-7; the D segment call TRBD1 is taken from the table without a DNA check. TRBV1 is given as a pseudogene. The CDR3 contains 14 residues. The CDR3 bases are TGCACCAGCGAGTCCCGGATCAGGTCCTACGAGCAGTACTTC. It yields the protein CTSESRIRSYEQYF.

This chain uses TRBV5-8 with TRBJ1-6; 11 positions match TRBD1. Germline V gene lookup returns CDR1 SGHTS and CDR2 YDEGEE. The CDR3 spans 17 residues. With 4 bases clipped from V and 1 base from J, the junction kept 4 bases outside the gene matches. The CDR3 DNA sequence: TGTGCCAGCAGCAGGACAGGGGGCGCATCCTATAATTCACCCCTCCACTTT. Translating it yields CASSRTGGASYNSPLHF.

This clone was counted a single time. The chain links TRBV7-3 to TRBJ1-1; tentative D call: TRBD1 (6 bases). Germline V gene sequence: CDR1 SGHTA, CDR2 FQGTGA. This CDR3 has 15 amino acids. V was shortened by 2 bases and J by 1 base, with 11 bases between the two germline ends. DNA for the CDR3: TGTGCCAGCAGCTTATTTCGGGGGCCGAACACTGAAGCTTTCTTT. This gives the protein CASSLFRGPNTEAFF.

The chain links TRBV6-5 to TRBJ1-1; 9 nucleotides line up with TRBD1. This CDR3 spans 14 amino acids. The germline CDR1 and CDR2 sequences are MNHEY and SVGAGI. Unmatched junction bases numbered 2, after V lost 6 bases and J lost 0 bases. The CDR3, as DNA: TGTGCCAGCAGGACAGGGGGGATGAACACTGAAGCTTTCTTT. As protein: CASRTGGMNTEAFF.

The V and J genes are TRBV29-1 and TRBJ2-1, with 10 bases that match TRBD2. The germline V gene encodes CDR1 SQVTM and CDR2 ANQGSEA. The CDR3 consists of 15 residues. The J segment lost 4 bases and the V segment lost 1 base, leaving 4 bases of the junction unmatched. CDR3 loop: CSVEGAAGGYNEQFF. The CDR3 bases are TGCAGCGTTGAAGGAGCAGCGGGAGGGTACAATGAGCAGTTCTTC.

The V and J genes are TRBV29-1 and TRBJ1-1; 7 nucleotides match TRBD1. The J segment lost 1 base and the V segment lost 2 bases, leaving 1 base of the junction unmatched. This CDR3 comprises 13 residues. The germline V gene encodes CDR1 SQVTM and CDR2 ANQGSEA. CDR3 sequence: CSVEQGENTEAFF. CDR3 DNA: TGCAGCGTTGAACAGGGGGAGAACACTGAAGCTTTCTTT.

This clone was seen only a few times. The CDR3 sequence is CASSIGTGASGNTIYF. The CDR3 nucleotides read TGTGCCAGCAGCATAGGGACAGGGGCCTCTGGAAACACCATATATTTT. The chain has TRBV7-9 and TRBJ1-3; TRBD1 matches 10 bases. Germline V gives CDR1 SEHNR, CDR2 FQNEAQ (reference sequence). J gave up 0 bases and V 5 bases, and 4 bases lay outside the gene matches. The CDR3 sequence is 16 residues long.

This chain links TRBV4-1 with TRBJ2-5; TRBD2 agrees at 14 bases. The CDR3 sequence is 16 residues long. V shed 5 bases and J 5 bases; nucleotides not matched to a gene: 7. Germline CDR1 and CDR2: MGHRA and YSYEKL. This CDR3 is CASSTGTSGGGETQYF. Written as DNA, the CDR3 is TGCGCCAGCAGCACCGGGACTAGCGGGGGCGGGGAGACCCAGTACTTC.

The chain combines TRBV6-5 with TRBJ1-2, with D perhaps TRBD1 (6 bases). Germline-derived CDR1 and CDR2 are MNHEY and SVGAGI. The CDR3 runs to 13 residues. The V end was cut by 4 bases, the J end by 6 bases, with 12 bases between. CDR3 nucleotides: TGTGCCAGCAGTTCCTTCCAGGGGAATGGCTACACCTTC. Translation gives CASSSFQGNGYTF.